These 5 T cell receptor beta chains share one sample of origin, sequenced in a study of somatic mutations in cytotoxic T cells in rheumatoid arthritis. TCRdb's copy holds only in-frame clones and misses some; the assay was immunoSEQ multiplex PCR. This table has over 15,000 clones, roughly nine tenths appearing once. Sample: CD8+ T cells sorted from blood. These receptors originate from a man aged 35 to 55 in good health.

In DNA, the CDR3 is TGTGCCAGCAGTGATGGGACCATGAACACTGAAGCTTTCTTT. Translation: CASSDGTMNTEAFF. This chain connects TRBV2 to TRBJ1-1; D might be TRBD1 (5 bases). This CDR3 contains 14 residues. From germline, CDR1 is SNHLY and CDR2 FYNNEI. Trimming took off 3 bases at V and 0 bases at J, with 8 bases between the two ends.

The chain has TRBV4-3 and TRBJ2-1, with D perhaps matching TRBD2 (6 bases). This CDR3 contains 17 residues. V lost 2 bases, J lost 3 bases, and 17 bases lay in between. Per germline, CDR1 LGHNA and CDR2 YSLEER. The CDR3 nucleotides are TGCGCCAGCAGCCAAACTTTTCCCGGGAGAGACTACAATGAGCAGTTCTTC. Its translation: CASSQTFPGRDYNEQFF.

This clone was seen a single time. The rearrangement links TRBV28 to TRBJ2-5, with D possibly matching TRBD2 (6 bases). The J call is in doubt because the DNA end fits TRBJ2-7 better. CDR1 and CDR2 (germline): MDHEN, SYDVKM. The CDR3 contains 13 residues. DNA for the CDR3: TGTGCCAGCTTCCGGGATGGGGGGTACGAGCAGTACTTC. This translates into CASFRDGGYEQYF.

The chain combines TRBV4-3 with TRBJ2-2; 8 nucleotides match TRBD1. Germline CDR1 is LGHNA and CDR2 is YSLEER. V trimming: 5 bases; J trimming: 5 bases; junction bases outside the gene matches: 7. The CDR3 consists of 15 residues. CDR3 bases: TGCGCCAGCAGCTACGGACAGGGCGGGACCGGGGAGCTGTTTTTT. Translating it yields CASSYGQGGTGELFF.

This clone turned up a few times. The chain is built from TRBV7-9 and TRBJ1-2, with TRBD1 matching 7 bases. Trimming at V came to 5 bases and at J to 3 bases, leaving 9 bases not matched to a gene. The CDR3 loop spans 15 amino acids. Germline V gene sequence: CDR1 SEHNR, CDR2 FQNEAQ (reference sequence). CDR3 bases: TGTGCCAGCAGCCCCCCCTACAGGGGCTACTATGGCTACACCTTC. Protein: CASSPPYRGYYGYTF.